Sequencing of this T cell receptor (beta chain) was carried out in a study of Ad26.COV2.S vaccination and SARS-CoV-2 variants. The study, taken as a whole, reports: Spike-specific TCR breadth in vaccine recipients exceeded that seen in placebo recipients.

Documented treatment: about 20 received Ad26.COV2.S at low or high dose, single or two shots; 5 received placebo; per-sample allocation not given. Sampling happened 63 days after the first vaccine or placebo injection. The table came from immunoSEQ multiplex PCR; TCRdb's copy has only in-frame clones and leaves some out. The sample has about 350,000 clones, 80% to 90% seen once. The CDR3 loop spans 16 amino acids. Germline loops: CDR1 SGHTA, CDR2 FQGTGA. V shed 4 bases and J 4 bases; nucleotides not matched to a gene: 9. Worth noting for this clone: Its antigen is still unknown.

The sample here was peripheral blood, taken in a trial of Ad26.COV2.S vaccine versus placebo. The V gene is TRBV7-3, the J gene TRBJ2-1; 8 bases map to TRBD2. The origin of this receptor is a person between 18 and 65 years old who received the Ad26.COV2.S COVID-19 vaccine or a placebo. In DNA form, the CDR3 reads TGTGCCAGCAGCTCAACTAGCGGCCCTTGGTACAATGAGCAGTTCTTC. It translates to CASSSTSGPWYNEQFF.